This T cell receptor beta chain was recorded in a study of CD8+ T cells in alopecia areata. Study details: Each of the treated patients was given oral tofacitinib, 5 to 10 mg twice daily, for moderate-to-severe alopecia areata. Overall study results and limits: In blood and scalp, many expanded lesional clones persisted during tofacitinib. Normal skin contains resident alphabeta T cells, and these are also sequenced in scalp samples. An increase in clonality over normal scalp was evident in lesional scalp, especially alopecia totalis/universalis.

As the sequencing template, cDNA was produced by extracting RNA and reverse transcribing it. Sequencing was performed with immunoSEQ multiplex PCR; in TCRdb, only in-frame clones are kept and a portion is missing. Of approximately 300,000 clones listed, roughly 64% were seen once; the top ten hold under 2%. Note on this clone: Antigen specificity is unknown.

V lost 1 base to trimming and J lost 5 bases, with 11 bases between them. The CDR3 is 14 amino acids. Germline V gives CDR1 GTSNPN, CDR2 SVGIG (reference sequence). Treatment specified: oral pan-JAK inhibitor, 5-10 mg twice daily. The specimen was CD4+ T cells sorted from blood, collected at week 24, from a patient treated with tofacitinib. The chain couples TRBV30 to TRBJ1-4, with no clear D. The receptor comes from a human donor with alopecia areata. The CDR3 DNA reads as TGTGCCTGGAGTGACGCGAGGTTAAATGAAAAACTGTTTTTT. Amino acid sequence: CAWSDARLNEKLFF.